The 25 T cell receptor beta chains presented below share a single source sample, sequenced in a study of cytomegalovirus exposure and HLA in healthy donors. It was with 60 Vbeta and 13 Jbeta primers that the PCR ran. Sequenced by immunoSEQ multiplex PCR; TCRdb stores in-frame clones only, minus some. The profile shows some 160,000 clones, around 85% of them singletons. Sequences were obtained from PBMCs. The receptors here all came from a middle-aged man in good health and CMV-seropositive.

The V and J genes are TRBV7-3 and TRBJ2-2; D not certain. Germline assignment: CDR1 SGHTA and CDR2 FQGTGA. The CDR3 extends over 18 amino acids. V lost 2 bases, J lost 4 bases, and 20 bases lay in between. The CDR3 here is CASSLATKSTRGTGELFF. The CDR3 region has the DNA TGTGCCAGCAGCTTAGCCACGAAATCGACCCGAGGCACCGGGGAGCTGTTTTTT.

The chain is built from TRBV7-9 and TRBJ1-6, with a tentative D call TRBD1 (6 bases). Looked up from germline, CDR1 is SEHNR and CDR2 is FQNEAQ (reference sequence). V was pared by 1 base and J by 9 bases, with 10 bases between. The CDR3 is 14 residues long. CDR3 sequence reads: CASSLGGGGSPLHF. The CDR3 coding sequence is TGTGCCAGCAGCTTAGGCGGGGGCGGTTCACCCCTCCACTTT.

The gene calls are TRBV19 and TRBJ1-2; D uncertain. Germline CDR1 and CDR2: LNHDA and SQIVND (reference sequence). This CDR3 is 11 amino acids long. The V and J ends lost 8 bases and 4 bases respectively, with 8 bases between them. CDR3 DNA: TGTGCCAGTGGTCCTAGCTATGGCTACACCTTC. This gives the protein CASGPSYGYTF.

This clone was observed a handful of times. The V and J genes are TRBV29-1 and TRBJ2-1; D perhaps matches TRBD1 (5 bases). The germline V gene encodes CDR1 SQVTM and CDR2 ANQGSEA. The CDR3 consists of 14 residues. V was clipped by 1 base and J by 4 bases, with 11 bases between them. The CDR3 reads CSVEGGRYYNEQFF. The CDR3 DNA sequence: TGCAGCGTTGAAGGGGGCCGGTATTACAATGAGCAGTTCTTC.

The chain employs TRBV13 and TRBJ2-7, with 10 nucleotides matching TRBD1. Per the germline V gene, CDR1 is PRHDT and CDR2 is FYEKMQ (reference sequence). This CDR3 comprises 16 residues. Germline trimming cut 3 bases from V and 7 bases from J; bases unmatched to any gene: 12. The CDR3 here is CASSFRPGTGEEEQYF. As DNA, the CDR3 is TGTGCCAGCAGCTTTCGTCCCGGGACAGGGGAGGAGGAGCAGTACTTC.

This chain joins TRBV7-8 and TRBJ2-5; 12 bases fit TRBD2. Trimming at V came to 7 bases and at J to 4 bases, leaving 7 bases not matched to a gene. CDR1 SGHVS and CDR2 FQNEAQ come from the germline V gene. The CDR3 extends over 15 amino acids. As DNA, the CDR3 is TGTGCCAGCACCTCCCGACTAGCGGGAGTAGAGACCCAGTACTTC. Translation gives CASTSRLAGVETQYF.

V gene TRBV5-8 combines with J gene TRBJ1-2; 8 nucleotides match TRBD1. The CDR3 sequence is 15 residues long. Germline lookup yields CDR1 SGHTS and CDR2 YDEGEE. Germline trimming cut 4 bases from V and 7 bases from J; bases unmatched to any gene: 12. CDR3 amino acids: CASSLRTGKEAGYTF. CDR3 DNA sequence: TGTGCCAGCAGCCTACGGACAGGGAAGGAGGCTGGCTACACCTTC. The full variable domain, in which reference TRBV5-8 and TRBJ1-2 provide the parts outside the CDR3, is EAGVTQSPTHLIKTRGQQATLRCSPISGHTSVYWYQQALGLGLQFLLWYDEGEERNRGNFPPRFSGRQFPNYSSELNVNALELEDSALYLCASSLRTGKEAGYTFGSGTRLTVV.

This chain joins TRBV6-5 and TRBJ1-5, with a tentative D call TRBD1 (6 bases). This CDR3 is 14 amino acids long. Germline V gene lookup returns CDR1 MNHEY and CDR2 SVGAGI. The V end lost 5 bases, the J end lost 2 bases, and 10 bases lay between the germline ends. The CDR3 bases are TGTGCCAGCAGTGGGCCAGGGGGCAATCAGCCCCAGCATTTT. It encodes CASSGPGGNQPQHF.

The chain recombines TRBV5-1 with TRBJ2-3; the match to TRBD2 covers 8 bases. The germline gives CDR1 SGHRS, CDR2 YFSETQ. J lost 6 bases, V lost 0 bases, and 6 bases had no gene match. The CDR3 covers 15 residues. The CDR3 sequence: CASSLVAGGMDTQYF. In DNA form, the CDR3 reads TGCGCCAGCAGCTTGGTGGCGGGGGGAATGGATACGCAGTATTTT.

The genes are TRBV7-2 and TRBJ2-7, with TRBD2 identical over 9 bases. The CDR3 sequence is 15 residues long. The germline gives CDR1 SGHTA, CDR2 FQGNSA. Trimming removed 5 bases from V and 6 bases from J; junction bases left unmatched: 11. The CDR3 protein is CASSVYSGSLGEQYF. DNA of the CDR3: TGTGCCAGCAGCGTGTATAGCGGGAGTTTGGGCGAGCAGTACTTC.

The genes are TRBV28 and TRBJ2-2, with 7 positions matching TRBD2. The CDR3 contains 15 residues. Germline CDR1 MDHEN, CDR2 SYDVKM. V was pared by 8 bases and J by 4 bases, with 10 bases of the junction left unmatched. This chain's CDR3 is CASSPAGEGTGELFF. The CDR3 DNA follows: TGTGCCAGCTCCCCTGCGGGGGAAGGCACCGGGGAGCTGTTTTTT. Full variable domain (missing parts from reference TRBV28 and TRBJ2-2): DVKVTQSSRYLVKRTGEKVFLECVQDMDHENMFWYRQDPGLGLRLIYFSYDVKMKEKGDIPEGYSVSREKKERFSLILESASTNQTSMYLCASSPAGEGTGELFFGEGSRLTVL.

V gene TRBV14 combines with J gene TRBJ2-5, with D possibly being TRBD2 (6 bases). Germline-derived CDR1 and CDR2 are SGHDN and FVKESK. V lost 4 bases, J lost 1 base, and 7 bases lay in between. This CDR3 is 13 amino acids long. CDR3 protein: CASSLGLQETQYF. In DNA form, the CDR3 reads TGTGCCAGCAGCCTGGGACTCCAAGAGACCCAGTACTTC.

The chain combines TRBV18 with TRBJ1-2, with 7 bases fitting TRBD1. The CDR3 has 16 residues. Per the germline V gene, CDR1 is KGHSH and CDR2 is LQKENI. Unmatched junction bases numbered 10, after V lost 4 bases and J lost 2 bases. In DNA, the CDR3 is TGTGCCAGCTCACAAACTACAGGGGTTGACAACTATGGCTACACCTTC. Translating it yields CASSQTTGVDNYGYTF.

The chain couples TRBV2 to TRBJ1-4, with D unresolved. CDR1 SNHLY and CDR2 FYNNEI come from the germline V gene. V was shortened by 8 bases and J by 3 bases, with 10 bases between the two germline ends. This CDR3 has 13 residues. For the CDR3, the DNA is TGTGCCAGCCGCCGGGGTGCTAATGAAAAACTGTTTTTT. It yields the protein CASRRGANEKLFF.

CDR3 sequence (DNA): TGTGCCAGCTCACTGAGCGGGTCAGATACGCAGTATTTT. Translated: CASSLSGSDTQYF. J is TRBJ2-3 and V is TRBV18; weak D call: TRBD2 (6 bases). Germline V gives CDR1 KGHSH, CDR2 LQKENI. The CDR3 spans 13 residues. Trimming removed 4 bases from V and 4 bases from J, with 9 bases in between.

The V gene is TRBV27, the J gene TRBJ1-6; D is unclear. The CDR3 consists of 13 residues. Germline CDR1 reads MNHEY; CDR2 reads SMNVEV (reference sequence). Trimming took 5 bases from V and 7 from J, leaving 9 bases between them. CDR3 in amino acids: CASSPKPNSPLHF. The CDR3 coding sequence is TGTGCCAGCAGTCCTAAACCCAATTCACCCCTCCACTTT.

The CDR3 DNA is TGTGCCAGTGGGACAGGATATAGCAATCAGCCCCAGCATTTT. Translated: CASGTGYSNQPQHF. The gene calls are TRBV19 and TRBJ1-5, with 8 bases matching TRBD1. Germline loops: CDR1 LNHDA, CDR2 SQIVND (reference sequence). V lost 8 bases to trimming and J lost 0 bases; unmatched junction nucleotides: 3. The CDR3 runs 14 residues.

DNA of the CDR3: TGTGCCAGCAGTTACGAGGGCAGGCAGTTCTTC. This translates into CASSYEGRQFF. V gene TRBV2 combines with J gene TRBJ2-1; possible D gene TRBD2, 5 bases. Germline assignment: CDR1 SNHLY and CDR2 FYNNEI. V lost 5 bases and J lost 12, with 11 bases in between. CDR3 length equals 11 residues.

This clone was observed a single time. This chain links TRBV6-5 with TRBJ2-5, with D perhaps TRBD1 (5 bases). V lost 0 bases to trimming and J lost 3 bases, with 5 bases between them. Per the germline V gene, CDR1 is MNHEY and CDR2 is SVGAGI. The CDR3 extends over 13 amino acids. CDR3 sequence (DNA): TGTGCCAGCAGTTACTCAGGGGAAGAGACCCAGTACTTC. Its protein product is CASSYSGEETQYF.

This clone turned up a few times. V and J are TRBV6-1 and TRBJ2-5, with D perhaps TRBD1 (5 bases). V was clipped by 5 bases and J by 5 bases, with 12 bases between them. The germline V gene has CDR1 MNHNS and CDR2 SASEGT. The CDR3 has 13 amino acids. CDR3 DNA sequence: TGTGCCAGCAGTCAGGGCGCACGGGAGACCCAGTACTTC. Protein product: CASSQGARETQYF.

This clone was counted a single time. The chain uses TRBV9 and TRBJ2-7; weak D call: TRBD2 (6 bases). Trimming removed 0 bases at V and 3 bases at J, with 16 bases between. The CDR3 loop spans 16 amino acids. CDR1 and CDR2 from the germline V gene are SGDLS and YYNGEE. CDR3 residues: CASSVGQGGTYYEQYF. As DNA, the CDR3 is TGTGCCAGCAGCGTAGGTCAGGGAGGCACCTACTACGAGCAGTACTTC.

The chain is built from TRBV18 and TRBJ2-1, with 9 bases that match TRBD1. V was pared by 4 bases and J by 8 bases, with 9 bases of the junction left unmatched. The CDR3 has 15 residues. Germline loops: CDR1 KGHSH, CDR2 LQKENI. The CDR3 reads CASSLTGTGSDEQFF. The CDR3 DNA sequence: TGTGCCAGCTCACTCACCGGGACAGGGAGCGATGAGCAGTTCTTC.

V usage is TRBV18 and J usage is TRBJ1-5; D remains unclear. This CDR3 comprises 13 residues. Trimming stripped 5 bases from V and 4 bases from J, with 9 bases between. Germline CDR1 and CDR2: KGHSH and LQKENI. The CDR3 coding sequence is TGTGCCAGCTCAGGTGGAGGTAATCAGCCCCAGCATTTT. It codes for CASSGGGNQPQHF.

The rearrangement uses TRBV29-1 and TRBJ2-3; D call uncertain. V was clipped by 2 bases and J by 1 base, with 7 bases between them. CDR1 and CDR2 (germline): SQVTM, ANQGSEA. CDR3 length equals 13 residues. In DNA, the CDR3 is TGCAGCGTTGAACAGGCTGGCACAGATACGCAGTATTTT. Translated, it gives CSVEQAGTDTQYF.

The chain is built from TRBV5-1 and TRBJ2-1; 9 nucleotides agree with TRBD2. The ends lost 5 bases at V and 7 bases at J; junction bases unmatched: 10. The CDR3 sequence is 15 residues long. Germline V gene lookup returns CDR1 SGHRS and CDR2 YFSETQ. The DNA of the CDR3 is TGCGCCAGCAGGGTCGGCGGGGGGGCAACGAATGAGCAGTTCTTC. It yields the protein CASRVGGGATNEQFF.